Here is one T cell receptor beta chain with its context. The antigen remains undetermined. These data are taken from a study of cytomegalovirus exposure and HLA in healthy donors. Study-level information: The approximately 660 first-cohort repertoires shared a platform with the 120 validation repertoires, as reported in a later analysis.

The repertoire was sequenced with immunoSEQ multiplex PCR; TCRdb's copy has only in-frame clones and lacks some. The data show some 130,000 clones, with 82% seen just once and 25% to 30% held by the top ten. Deletions cut 2 bases from V and 3 bases from J, with 13 bases between. This CDR3 contains 15 residues. Germline lookup yields CDR1 SNHLY and CDR2 FYNNEI. Study-level points and caveats: According to the study, 180 or so TCR beta chains were cytomegalovirus-associated. The tendency of first-cohort TCR clusters to co-occur in the 100 to 150 validation repertoires was identified by a subsequent analysis. In vitro confirmation showed three CMV-associated chains to be CMV antigen specific.

The chain couples TRBV2 to TRBJ2-5; a possible D gene is TRBD2 (6 bases). This sequence originates from a man aged 25-45 years in good health and CMV-seropositive. The sample comprised PBMCs. Written as DNA, the CDR3 is TGTGCCAGCAGTGAATACGGGAGAGAGAAAGAGACCCAGTACTTC. This gives the protein CASSEYGREKETQYF.